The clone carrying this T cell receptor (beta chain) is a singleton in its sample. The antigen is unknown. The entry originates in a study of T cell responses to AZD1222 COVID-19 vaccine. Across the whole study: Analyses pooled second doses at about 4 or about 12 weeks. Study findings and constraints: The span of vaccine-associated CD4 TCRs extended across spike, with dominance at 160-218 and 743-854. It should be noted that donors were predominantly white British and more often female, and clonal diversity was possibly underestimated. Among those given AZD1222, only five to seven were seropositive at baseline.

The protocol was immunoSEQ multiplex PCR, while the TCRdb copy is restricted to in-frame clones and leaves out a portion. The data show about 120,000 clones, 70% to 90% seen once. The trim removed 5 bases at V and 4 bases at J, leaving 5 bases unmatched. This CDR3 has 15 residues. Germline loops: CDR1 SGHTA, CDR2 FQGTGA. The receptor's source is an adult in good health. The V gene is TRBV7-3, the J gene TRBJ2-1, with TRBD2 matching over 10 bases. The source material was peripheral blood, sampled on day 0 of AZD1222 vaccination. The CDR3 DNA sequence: TGTGCCAGCAGCCATGGACTAGCGGCATACAATGAGCAGTTCTTC. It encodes CASSHGLAAYNEQFF.